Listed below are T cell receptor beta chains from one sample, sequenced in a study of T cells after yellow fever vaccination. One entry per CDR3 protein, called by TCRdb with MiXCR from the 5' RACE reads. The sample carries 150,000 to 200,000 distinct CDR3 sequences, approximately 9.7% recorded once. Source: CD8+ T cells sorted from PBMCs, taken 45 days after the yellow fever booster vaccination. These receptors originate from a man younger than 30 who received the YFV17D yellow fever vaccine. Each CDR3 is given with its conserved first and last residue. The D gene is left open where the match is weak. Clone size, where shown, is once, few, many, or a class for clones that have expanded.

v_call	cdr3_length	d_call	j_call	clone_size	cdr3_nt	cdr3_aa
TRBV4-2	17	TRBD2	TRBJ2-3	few	TGTGCCAGCAGCCAGGCTACTAGCGGGGGGACCACAGATACGCAGTATTTT	CASSQATSGGTTDTQYF
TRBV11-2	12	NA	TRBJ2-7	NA	TGTGCCAGCCAAGGTCTGGGCTACGAGCAGTACTTC	CASQGLGYEQYF
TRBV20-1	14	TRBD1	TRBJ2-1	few	TGCAGTGCTGCATCGACAGGGGCGTATCGGGAGCAGTTCTTC	CSAASTGAYREQFF
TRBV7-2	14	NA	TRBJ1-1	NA	TGTGCCAGCAGACATTGGTGGGGGGCCGTGGAAGCTTTCTTT	CASRHWWGAVEAFF
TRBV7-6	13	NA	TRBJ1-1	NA	TGTGCCAGCTCCCAGGGAGGGGCCCCTGAAGCTTTCTTT	CASSQGGAPEAFF
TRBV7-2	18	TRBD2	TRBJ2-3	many	TGTGCCAGCAGCTTAGAGGCTAGCGGTTGGTTGGGAGCAGATACGCAGTATTTT	CASSLEASGWLGADTQYF
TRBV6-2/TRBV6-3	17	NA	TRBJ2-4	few	TGTGCCAGCAGTTTTGCCCCTCCCGGTTGGGTCTCCCACATTCAGTACTTC	CASSFAPPGWVSHIQYF
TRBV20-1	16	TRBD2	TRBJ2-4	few	TGCAGTGCTAGAGATGCCCTAGCGGGGCTGAGGAACATTCAGTACTTC	CSARDALAGLRNIQYF
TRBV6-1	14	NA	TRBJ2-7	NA	TGTGCCAGCAGTGCTTTTCTGAGGGGCTACGAGCAGTACTTC	CASSAFLRGYEQYF
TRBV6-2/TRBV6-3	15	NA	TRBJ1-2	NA	TGTGCCACCTTCACTCTTGGGGCGCCGGGATATGGCTACACCTTC	CATFTLGAPGYGYTF
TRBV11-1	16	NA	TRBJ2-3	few	TGTGCCAGCAGTTTTACTGACAGGCTGAGTTTAGATACGCAGTATTTT	CASSFTDRLSLDTQYF
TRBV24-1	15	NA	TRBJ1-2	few	TGTGCCACCAGTGATTTGGGGTCTAAGGCGGACGGCTACACCTTC	CATSDLGSKADGYTF
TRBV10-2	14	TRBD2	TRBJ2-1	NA	TGCGCCAGCAGTGGTAGCGGGGCGAACAATGAGCAGTTCTTC	CASSGSGANNEQFF
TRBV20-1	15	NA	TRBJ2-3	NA	TGCAGTGCTAGAGATGCAGATGCGAGCGCAGATACGCAGTATTTT	CSARDADASADTQYF
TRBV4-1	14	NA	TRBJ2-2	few	TGCGCCAGCAGCTATCTAGAGAACACCGGGGAGCTGTTTTTT	CASSYLENTGELFF
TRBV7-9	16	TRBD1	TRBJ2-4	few	TGTGCCAGCAGCGTCGCTCAGGGGGCGGCCAAAAACATTCAGTACTTC	CASSVAQGAAKNIQYF
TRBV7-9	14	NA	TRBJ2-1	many	TGTGCCAGCAGCTTAGCGGTGAGCACCACAGAGCAGTTCTTC	CASSLAVSTTEQFF
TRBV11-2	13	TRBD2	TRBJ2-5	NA	TGTGCCAGCAGACCCGGGGGGGTGGAGACCCAGTACTTC	CASRPGGVETQYF
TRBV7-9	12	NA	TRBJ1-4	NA	TGTGCCAGCAGCTGGACCGGGGGGAAACTGTTTTTT	CASSWTGGKLFF
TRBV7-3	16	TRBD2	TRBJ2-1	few	TGTGCCAGCAGCAAAAGTACCGGACTAGCGGTTAATGAGCAGTTCTTC	CASSKSTGLAVNEQFF
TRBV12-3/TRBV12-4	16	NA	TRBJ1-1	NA	TGTGCCAGCAGTTTGTTAGGGGGACACCTGAACACTGAAGCTTTCTTT	CASSLLGGHLNTEAFF
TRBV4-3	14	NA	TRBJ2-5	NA	TGCGCCAGTTCAACCGAGGGGGAAATGGAGACCCAGTACTTC	CASSTEGEMETQYF
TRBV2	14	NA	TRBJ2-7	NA	TGTGCCAGCATAGGAGCAGGGGCCTCTCTCGAGCAGTACTTC	CASIGAGASLEQYF
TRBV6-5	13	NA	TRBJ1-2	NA	TGTGCCAGCGGGACACACGGGACCGTGGGCTACACCTTC	CASGTHGTVGYTF